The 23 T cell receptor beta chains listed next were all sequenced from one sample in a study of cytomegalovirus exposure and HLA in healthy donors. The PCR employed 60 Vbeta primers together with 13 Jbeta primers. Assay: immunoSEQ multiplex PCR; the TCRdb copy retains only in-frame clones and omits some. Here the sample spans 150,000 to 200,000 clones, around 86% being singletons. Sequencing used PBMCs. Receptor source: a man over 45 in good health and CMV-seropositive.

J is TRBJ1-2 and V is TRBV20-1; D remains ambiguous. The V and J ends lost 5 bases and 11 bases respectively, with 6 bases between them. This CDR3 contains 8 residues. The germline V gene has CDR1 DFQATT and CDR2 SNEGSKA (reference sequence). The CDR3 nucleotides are TGCAGTGCTGAGGGTTACACCTTC. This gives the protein CSAEGYTF.

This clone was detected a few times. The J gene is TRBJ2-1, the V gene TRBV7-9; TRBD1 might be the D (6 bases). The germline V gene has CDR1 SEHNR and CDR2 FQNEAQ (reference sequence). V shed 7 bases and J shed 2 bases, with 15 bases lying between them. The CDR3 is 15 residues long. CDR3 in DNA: TGTGCCAGCACCCTACGTGGGACAACCTACAATGAGCAGTTCTTC. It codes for CASTLRGTTYNEQFF.

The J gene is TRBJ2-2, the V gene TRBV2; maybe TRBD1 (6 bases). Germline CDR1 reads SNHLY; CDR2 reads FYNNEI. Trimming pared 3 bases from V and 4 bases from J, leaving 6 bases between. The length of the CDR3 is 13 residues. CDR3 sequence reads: CASSDRGTGELFF. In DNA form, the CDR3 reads TGTGCCAGCAGTGACAGGGGCACCGGGGAGCTGTTTTTT.

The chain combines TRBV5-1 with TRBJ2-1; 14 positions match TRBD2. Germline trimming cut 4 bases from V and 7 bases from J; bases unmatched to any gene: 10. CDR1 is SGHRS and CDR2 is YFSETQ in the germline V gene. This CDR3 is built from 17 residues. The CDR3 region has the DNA TGCGCCAGCAGCGGGGGGGGACTAGCGGGAGTTGCGAATGAGCAGTTCTTC. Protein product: CASSGGGLAGVANEQFF.

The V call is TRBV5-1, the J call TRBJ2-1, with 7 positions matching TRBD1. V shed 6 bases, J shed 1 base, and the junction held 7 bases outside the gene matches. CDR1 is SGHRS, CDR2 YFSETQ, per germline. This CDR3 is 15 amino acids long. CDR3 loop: CASTKQQGSYNEQFF. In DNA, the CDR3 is TGCGCCAGCACTAAACAACAGGGGTCCTACAATGAGCAGTTCTTC.

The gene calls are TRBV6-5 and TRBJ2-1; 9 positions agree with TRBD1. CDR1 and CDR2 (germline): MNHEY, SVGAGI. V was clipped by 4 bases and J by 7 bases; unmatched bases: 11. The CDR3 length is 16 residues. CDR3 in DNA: TGTGCCAGCAGTTTACTTACAGGGGGCGCGCGGAATGAGCAGTTCTTC. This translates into CASSLLTGGARNEQFF.

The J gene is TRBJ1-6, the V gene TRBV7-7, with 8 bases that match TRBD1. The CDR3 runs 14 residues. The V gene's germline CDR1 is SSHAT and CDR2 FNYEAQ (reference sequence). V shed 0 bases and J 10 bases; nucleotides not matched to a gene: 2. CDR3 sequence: CASSLAGQGSPLHF. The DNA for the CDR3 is TGTGCCAGCAGCTTAGCTGGACAGGGATCACCCCTCCACTTT.

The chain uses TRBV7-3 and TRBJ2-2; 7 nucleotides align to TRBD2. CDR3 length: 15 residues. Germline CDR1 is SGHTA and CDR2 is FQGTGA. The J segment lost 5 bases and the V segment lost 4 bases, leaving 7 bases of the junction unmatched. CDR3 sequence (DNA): TGTGCCAGCAGCTCCCGGGACTATGGGACCGGGGAGCTGTTTTTT. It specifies CASSSRDYGTGELFF.

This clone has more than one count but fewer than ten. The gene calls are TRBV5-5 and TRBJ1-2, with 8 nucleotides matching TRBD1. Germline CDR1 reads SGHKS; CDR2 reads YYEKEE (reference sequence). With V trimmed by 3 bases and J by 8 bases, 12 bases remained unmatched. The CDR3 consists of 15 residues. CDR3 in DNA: TGTGCCAGCAGCTCACAACGACGACAGGGGAAAGGCTACACCTTC. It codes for CASSSQRRQGKGYTF.

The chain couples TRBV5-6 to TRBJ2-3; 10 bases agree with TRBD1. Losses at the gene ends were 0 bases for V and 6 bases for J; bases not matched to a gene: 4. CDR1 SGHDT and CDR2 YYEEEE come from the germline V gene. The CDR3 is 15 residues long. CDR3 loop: CASSLVTGGQDTQYF. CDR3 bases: TGTGCCAGCAGCTTGGTGACAGGGGGCCAGGATACGCAGTATTTT.

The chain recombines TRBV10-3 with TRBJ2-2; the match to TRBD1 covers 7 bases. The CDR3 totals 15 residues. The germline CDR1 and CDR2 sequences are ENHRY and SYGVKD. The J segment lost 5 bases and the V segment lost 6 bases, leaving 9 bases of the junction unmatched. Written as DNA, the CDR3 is TGTGCCATCAGATTCCGGGACAGTAGGACCGGGGAGCTGTTTTTT. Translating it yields CAIRFRDSRTGELFF.

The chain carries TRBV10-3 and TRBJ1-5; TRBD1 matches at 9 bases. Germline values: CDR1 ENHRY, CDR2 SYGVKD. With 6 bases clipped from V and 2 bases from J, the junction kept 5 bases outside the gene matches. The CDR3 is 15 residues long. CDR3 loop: CAISQTGGGNQPQHF. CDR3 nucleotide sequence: TGTGCCATCAGCCAAACAGGGGGCGGCAATCAGCCCCAGCATTTT.

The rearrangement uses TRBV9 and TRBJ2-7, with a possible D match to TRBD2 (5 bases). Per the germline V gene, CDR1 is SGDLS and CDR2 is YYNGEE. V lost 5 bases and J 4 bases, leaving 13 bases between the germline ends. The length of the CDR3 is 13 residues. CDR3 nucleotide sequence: TGTGCCAGCAGTTCAGCTACGGGGTACGAGCAGTACTTC. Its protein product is CASSSATGYEQYF.

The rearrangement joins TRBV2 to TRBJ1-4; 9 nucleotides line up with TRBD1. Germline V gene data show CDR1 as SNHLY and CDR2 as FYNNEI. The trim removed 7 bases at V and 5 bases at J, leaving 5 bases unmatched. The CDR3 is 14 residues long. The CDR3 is CASKQGAGNEKLFF. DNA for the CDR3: TGTGCCAGCAAACAGGGGGCTGGGAATGAAAAACTGTTTTTT.

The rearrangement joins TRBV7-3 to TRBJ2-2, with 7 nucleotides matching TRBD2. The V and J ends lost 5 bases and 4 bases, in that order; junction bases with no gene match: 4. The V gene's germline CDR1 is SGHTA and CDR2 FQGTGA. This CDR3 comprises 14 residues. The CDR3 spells CASSPSGVTGELFF. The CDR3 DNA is TGTGCCAGCAGCCCCAGCGGGGTCACCGGGGAGCTGTTTTTT.

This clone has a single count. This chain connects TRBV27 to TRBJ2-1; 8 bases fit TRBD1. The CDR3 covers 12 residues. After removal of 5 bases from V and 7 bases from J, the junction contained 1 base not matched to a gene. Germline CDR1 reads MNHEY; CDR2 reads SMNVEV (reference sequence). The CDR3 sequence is CASSDRGNEQFF. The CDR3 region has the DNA TGTGCCAGCAGTGACAGGGGTAATGAGCAGTTCTTC.

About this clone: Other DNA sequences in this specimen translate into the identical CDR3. CDR3 DNA sequence: TGTGCCAGTAGTATAGGGACAGGGGACTACGAGCAGTACTTC. Amino acid sequence: CASSIGTGDYEQYF. The gene calls are TRBV19 and TRBJ2-7; TRBD1 agrees at 9 bases. The CDR3 runs to 14 residues. Per the germline V gene, CDR1 is LNHDA and CDR2 is SQIVND (reference sequence). V trimming: 1 base; J trimming: 3 bases; junction bases outside the gene matches: 1. Based on the CDR3 plus reference TRBV19 and TRBJ2-7, the full variable domain is DGGITQSPKYLFRKEGQNVTLSCEQNLNHDAMYWYRQDPGQGLRLIYYSQIVNDFQKGDIAEGYSVSREKKESFPLTVTSAQKNPTAFYLCASSIGTGDYEQYFGPGTRLTVT.

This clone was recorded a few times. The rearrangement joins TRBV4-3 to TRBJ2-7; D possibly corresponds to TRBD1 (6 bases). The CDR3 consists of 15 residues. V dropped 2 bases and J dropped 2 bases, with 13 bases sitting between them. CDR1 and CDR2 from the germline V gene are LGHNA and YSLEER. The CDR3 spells CASSQWMGQAYEQYF. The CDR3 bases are TGCGCCAGCAGCCAATGGATGGGACAAGCCTACGAGCAGTACTTC.

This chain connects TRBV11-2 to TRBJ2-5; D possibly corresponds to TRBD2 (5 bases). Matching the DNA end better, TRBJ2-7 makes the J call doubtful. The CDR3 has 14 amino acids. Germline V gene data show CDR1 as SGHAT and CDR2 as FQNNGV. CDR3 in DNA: TGTGCCAGCAGCTTCCGCCCTACTAGCTACGAGCAGTACTTC. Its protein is CASSFRPTSYEQYF.

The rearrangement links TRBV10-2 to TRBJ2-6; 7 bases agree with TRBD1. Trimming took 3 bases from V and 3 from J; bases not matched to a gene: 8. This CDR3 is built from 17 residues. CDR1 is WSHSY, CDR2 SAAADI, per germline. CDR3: CASSDGRGKVGANVLTF. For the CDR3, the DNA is TGCGCCAGCAGTGATGGCAGGGGGAAGGTTGGGGCCAACGTCCTGACTTTC.

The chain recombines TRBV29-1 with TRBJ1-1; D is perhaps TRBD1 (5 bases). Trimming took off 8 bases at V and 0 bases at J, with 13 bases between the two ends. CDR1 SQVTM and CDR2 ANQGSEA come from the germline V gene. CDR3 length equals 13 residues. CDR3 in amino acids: CSTRQGLNTEAFF. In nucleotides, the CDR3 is TGCAGCACGCGGCAGGGCCTGAACACTGAAGCTTTCTTT.

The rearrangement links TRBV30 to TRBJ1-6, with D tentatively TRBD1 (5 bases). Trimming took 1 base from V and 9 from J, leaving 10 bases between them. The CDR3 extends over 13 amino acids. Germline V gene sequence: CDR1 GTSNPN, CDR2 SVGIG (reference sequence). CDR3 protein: CAWSGDGGSPLHF. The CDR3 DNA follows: TGTGCCTGGAGTGGGGACGGGGGTTCACCCCTCCACTTT. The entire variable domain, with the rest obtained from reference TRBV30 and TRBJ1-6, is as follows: SQTIHQWPATLVQPVGSPLSLECTVEGTSNPNLYWYRQAAGRGLQLLFYSVGIGQISSEVPQNLSASRPQDRQFILSSKKLLLSDSGFYLCAWSGDGGSPLHFGNGTRLTVT.

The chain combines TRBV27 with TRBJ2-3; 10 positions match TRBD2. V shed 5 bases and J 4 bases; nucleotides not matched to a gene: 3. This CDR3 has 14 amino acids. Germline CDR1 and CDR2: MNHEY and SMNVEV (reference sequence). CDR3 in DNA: TGTGCCAGCAGTCGGAGCGGGAGGGCAGATACGCAGTATTTT. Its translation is CASSRSGRADTQYF.